The next 7 T cell receptor beta chains were all read from a single sample in a study of Ad26.COV2.S vaccination and SARS-CoV-2 variants. Assay: immunoSEQ multiplex PCR; the TCRdb copy retains only in-frame clones and omits some. The profile shows hundreds of thousands of clones, roughly 90% of them singletons. Treatment of the sample: around 19 received Ad26.COV2.S at low or high dose, single or two shots; 5 received placebo; per-sample allocation not given. The investigators took samples on day 63 after the first vaccine or placebo injection. This specimen was peripheral blood, taken in a trial of Ad26.COV2.S vaccine versus placebo. The receptors shown here come from a person between 18 and 59 years old who received the Ad26.COV2.S COVID-19 vaccine or a placebo.

V is TRBV15 and J is TRBJ2-7; D is ambiguous. V lost 0 bases, J lost 1 base, and 13 bases lay in between. Germline V lookup: CDR1 LNHNV, CDR2 YYDKDF (reference sequence). This CDR3 spans 16 amino acids. The CDR3 here is CATSRDMLTLSYEQYF. Here the CDR3 DNA reads TGTGCCACCAGCAGAGACATGCTCACTCTATCCTACGAGCAGTACTTC. Complete variable domain (other parts from reference TRBV15 and TRBJ2-7): DAMVIQNPRYQVTQFGKPVTLSCSQTLNHNVMYWYQQKSSQAPKLLFHYYDKDFNNEADTPDNFQSRRPNTSFCFLDIRSPGLGDTAMYLCATSRDMLTLSYEQYFGPGTRLTVT.

The V call is TRBV6-6, the J call TRBJ2-7; weak D call: TRBD2 (6 bases). The CDR3 is 19 residues long. The germline V and J ends were trimmed by 5 bases and 0 bases, with 26 bases remaining between them. Germline V gene lookup returns CDR1 MNHNY and CDR2 SVGAGI (reference sequence). DNA for the CDR3: TGTGCCAGCAGTCCTGCTAGCGCAACCCCACATAGCCGCTCCTACGAGCAGTACTTC. Its translation is CASSPASATPHSRSYEQYF.

This sequence joins TRBV29-1 and TRBJ2-5, with D unresolved. CDR3 length: 12 residues. V lost 6 bases, J lost 2 bases, and 10 bases lay in between. The V gene's germline CDR1 is SQVTM and CDR2 ANQGSEA. The CDR3 sequence is CSVVQAQETQYF. The CDR3, as DNA: TGCAGCGTGGTGCAGGCTCAAGAGACCCAGTACTTC.

The chain has TRBV6-5 and TRBJ2-7; no clear D. V lost 4 bases to trimming and J lost 3 bases, with 10 bases between them. This CDR3 has 13 amino acids. The germline gives CDR1 MNHEY, CDR2 SVGAGI. The CDR3 nucleotides are TGTGCCAGCAGTTCCTCCGGGCGCTACGAGCAGTACTTC. It codes for CASSSSGRYEQYF.

This chain connects TRBV6-5 to TRBJ1-2; D unresolved. Trimming left V 6 bases short and J 2 bases short, with 10 bases between. The CDR3 totals 13 residues. In germline, CDR1 is MNHEY, CDR2 SVGAGI. The CDR3 spells CASRKAANYGYTF. CDR3 nucleotide sequence: TGTGCCAGCAGGAAGGCCGCAAACTATGGCTACACCTTC.

The CDR3 region is CATLPGPASGANVLTF. Written as DNA, the CDR3 is TGTGCCACCCTACCGGGGCCGGCCTCTGGGGCCAACGTCCTGACTTTC. This rearrangement joins TRBV7-2 to TRBJ2-6, with D perhaps given as TRBD1 or TRBD2 (5 bases each). V gave up 10 bases and J gave up 0 bases, with 16 bases separating them. The CDR3 spans 16 residues. Germline assignment: CDR1 SGHTA and CDR2 FQGNSA. Using reference TRBV7-2 and TRBJ2-6 for the parts outside the CDR3, the full variable domain is GAGVSQSPSNKVTEKGKDVELRCDPISGHTALYWYRQSLGQGLEFLIYFQGNSAPDKSGLPSDRFSAERTGGSVSTLTIQRTQQEDSAVYLCATLPGPASGANVLTFGAGSRLTVL.

J is TRBJ1-4 and V is TRBV18, with no clear D. The CDR3 sequence is 11 residues long. Between the trimmed V and J ends, which lost 6 bases and 4 bases, there was a span of 3 bases. Germline CDR1 and CDR2: KGHSH and LQKENI. This CDR3 is CASSVNEKLFF. DNA of the CDR3: TGTGCCAGCTCGGTTAATGAAAAACTGTTTTTT.